The present entry profiles one T cell receptor (beta chain) with its context. Its antigen is still unknown. How the authors handled the data: Filtering of immunoSEQ junctional sequences could not match full-length read filtering. The assay was immunoSEQ multiplex PCR, and TCRdb's table has in-frame clones only and misses some. The V and J calls and clone size come from that table; D and trimming were worked out from the DNA. The repertoire has some 2,000,000 clones, 95% of them found once; the top ten carry approximately 0.13%. The entry originates in a study of shared clonotypes between healthy human individuals. Background on the study: With ages of 18 to 49, the donors were two women and a few men.

This CDR3 region has 17 residues. V lost 3 bases and J lost 4, with 22 bases in between. CDR1 is MGHRA and CDR2 is YSYEKL in the germline V gene. Study-wide points: Estimated clonotype richness was generally higher in naive than memory subsets.

Material: naive CD4+ T cells sorted from blood. Stated subset: CD45RA+ positively selected. This chain uses TRBV4-1 with TRBJ2-7; no clear D gene. The clonotype originates from a man in his late teens or twenties in good health. CDR3 sequence: CASSQQSGRQGPYEQYF. CDR3 in DNA: TGCGCCAGCAGCCAGCAGTCGGGCAGGCAAGGCCCATACGAGCAGTACTTC.